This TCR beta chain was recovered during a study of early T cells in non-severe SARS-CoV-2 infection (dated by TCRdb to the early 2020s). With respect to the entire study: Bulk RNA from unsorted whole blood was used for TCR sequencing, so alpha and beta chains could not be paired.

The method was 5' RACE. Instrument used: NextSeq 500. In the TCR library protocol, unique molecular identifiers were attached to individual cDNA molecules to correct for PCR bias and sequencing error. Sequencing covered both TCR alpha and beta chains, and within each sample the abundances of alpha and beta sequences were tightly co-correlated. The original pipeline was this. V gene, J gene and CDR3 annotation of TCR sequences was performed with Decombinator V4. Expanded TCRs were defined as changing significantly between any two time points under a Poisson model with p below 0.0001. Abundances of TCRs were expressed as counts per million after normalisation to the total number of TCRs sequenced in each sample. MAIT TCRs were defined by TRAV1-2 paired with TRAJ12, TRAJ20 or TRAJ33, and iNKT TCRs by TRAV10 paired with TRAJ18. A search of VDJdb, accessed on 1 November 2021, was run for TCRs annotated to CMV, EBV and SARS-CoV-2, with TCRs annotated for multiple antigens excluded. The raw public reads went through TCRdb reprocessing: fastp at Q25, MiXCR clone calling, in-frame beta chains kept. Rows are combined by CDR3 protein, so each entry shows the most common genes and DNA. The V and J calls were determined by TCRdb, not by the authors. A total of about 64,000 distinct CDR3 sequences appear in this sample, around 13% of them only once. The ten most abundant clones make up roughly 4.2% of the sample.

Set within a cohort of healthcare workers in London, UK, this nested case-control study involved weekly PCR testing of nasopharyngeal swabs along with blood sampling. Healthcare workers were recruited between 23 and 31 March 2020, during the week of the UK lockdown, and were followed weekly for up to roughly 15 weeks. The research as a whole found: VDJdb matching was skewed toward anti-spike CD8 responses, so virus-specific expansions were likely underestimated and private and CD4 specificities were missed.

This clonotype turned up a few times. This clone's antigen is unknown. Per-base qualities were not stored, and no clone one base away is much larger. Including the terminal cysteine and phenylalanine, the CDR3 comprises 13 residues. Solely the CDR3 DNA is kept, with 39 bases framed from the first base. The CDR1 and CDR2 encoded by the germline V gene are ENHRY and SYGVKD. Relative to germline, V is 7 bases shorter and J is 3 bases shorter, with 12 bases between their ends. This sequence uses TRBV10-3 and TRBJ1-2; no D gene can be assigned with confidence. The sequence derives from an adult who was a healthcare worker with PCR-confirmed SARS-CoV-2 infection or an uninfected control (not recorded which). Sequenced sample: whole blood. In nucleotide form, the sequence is TGTGCCATCAAAGAAGCCGAGCACTATGGCTACACCTTC. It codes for CAIKEAEHYGYTF.